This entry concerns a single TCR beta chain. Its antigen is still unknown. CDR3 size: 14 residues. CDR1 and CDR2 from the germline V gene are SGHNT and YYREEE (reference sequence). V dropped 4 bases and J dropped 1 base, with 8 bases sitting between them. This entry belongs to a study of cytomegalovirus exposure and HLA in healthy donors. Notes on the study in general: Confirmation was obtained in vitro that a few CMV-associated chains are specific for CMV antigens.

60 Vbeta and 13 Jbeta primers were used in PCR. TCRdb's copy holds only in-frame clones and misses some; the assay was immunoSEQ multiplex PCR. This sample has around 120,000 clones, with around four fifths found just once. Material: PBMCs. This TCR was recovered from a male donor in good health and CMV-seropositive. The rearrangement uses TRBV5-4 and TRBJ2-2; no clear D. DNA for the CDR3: TGTGCCAGCAGCATCCAGCGGAACACCGGGGAGCTGTTTTTT. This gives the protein CASSIQRNTGELFF. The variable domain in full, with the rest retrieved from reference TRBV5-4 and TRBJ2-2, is ETGVTQSPTHLIKTRGQQVTLRCSSQSGHNTVSWYQQALGQGPQFIFQYYREEENGRGNFPPRFSGLQFPNYSSELNVNALELDDSALYLCASSIQRNTGELFFGEGSRLTVL.